This paragraph covers one T cell receptor (beta chain) sequence. Its antigen remains unidentified. No base-level quality is on record; no much larger clone is a single base apart. In the prospective study, participants were about 18 to 100 years old, resided in 24 geographic areas of the United States, and were enrolled through a virtual design. To assign participants to cohorts, the prospective study relied on clinical history that participants themselves reported in a screening survey and a study questionnaire. Recovered participants in ImmuneRACE Cohort 3 were defined by two consecutive negative NP/OP PCR tests, clearance by a healthcare professional, or resolution of symptoms. Each participant in the prospective study had whole blood, serum and a nasopharyngeal or oropharyngeal swab collected by mobile phlebotomists. Participants in the prospective study had the option to provide additional blood draws and questionnaires over a roughly two-month period. Before DNA extraction, prospective study blood samples were shipped either frozen or at room temperature.

TCRbeta CDR3 regions were amplified from genomic DNA by means of the immunoSEQ Assay, a bias-controlled multiplex PCR. From the authors' description of their analysis: Within the assay, amplification of reference gene primers was used to estimate how many nucleated cells each sample contained. To quantify the absolute abundance of each unique TCRbeta CDR3 rearrangement, sequence reads were collapsed and filtered. For each sample, productive Simpson clonality was calculated by taking the square root of Simpson's diversity index across productive rearrangements. TCRdb took over this immuneACCESS table, retaining in-frame rearrangements with V and J assigned. Such tables are incomplete; in checked studies, under half of the missing clones stem from an unresolved V gene, and the remainder is unexplained. The DNA was the basis for D and trimming; V, J and clone size are from that table. This sample comprises some 70,000 clones, more than 75% of them detected only once. Roughly 9.1% of the sample is in the top ten clones.

This sample stems from a study of blood T cell repertoires in COVID-19 (dated by TCRdb to 2020 to 2021). At the level of the whole study: Samples from collaborators originated in the United States, Italy and Spain and spanned both the acute and convalescent phases of COVID-19. Where available, HLA class I and class II types were taken from metadata supplied by the sample provider and were not determined by assay-based typing. Sample metadata almost always included a de-identified subject ID, COVID-19 status, age in years and sex. Deeply sampled blood TCRbeta repertoires from subjects exposed to, actively infected with, or recovered from COVID-19 were included in the dataset. The samples were drawn from the first 160 participants of the ongoing ImmuneRACE study and from 950 to 1,500 subjects provided by 6 global collaborators. The repertoires were released in a freely available public database meant as a resource for research on the immune response to SARS-CoV-2. The prospective study material was composed of cDNA or gDNA derived from T cells, B-cell-depleted T cells, or PBMCs. Study-level results and caveats: The amount of clinical and demographic metadata varied by source and participant and was provided uncurated.

According to the germline V gene, CDR1 reads LGHNT and CDR2 reads FRNRAP. The CDR3 has 21 amino acids, counting the end cysteine and phenylalanine. CDR3 DNA is the only sequence kept; it has 63 bases, read in frame from the first base. At the junction V is shortened by 0 bases and J by 3 bases; bases outside the gene matches: 13. The clonotype comes from a middle-aged woman who had recovered from COVID-19. Material: PBMCs or T cells enriched from blood (not recorded which). The V gene is TRBV12-5 and the J gene is TRBJ2-1; 14 junctional bases match TRBD2. The DNA reads as follows: TGTGCTAGTGGTTTGGTTCTCACCACTCTCGGGACTAGCGGGGGCTACAATGAGCAGTTCTTC. Its product reads: CASGLVLTTLGTSGGYNEQFF.